This T cell receptor (beta chain) stems from a study of shared clonotypes between healthy human individuals. For the study at large: Aged between 18 and 49, the donors were a couple of women and three men.

Clones were read by immunoSEQ multiplex PCR, and TCRdb kept only the in-frame ones, dropping some. The sample records 2,500,000 or so clones, over 85% being singletons. This clone was recorded only once. Trimming cost V 4 bases and J 2 bases, with 14 bases left between them. The CDR3 runs 14 residues. Germline assignment: CDR1 GTSNPN and CDR2 SVGIG (reference sequence). The specimen sequenced was naive CD4+ T cells from PBMCs. This sample's subset: CD45RA+ positively selected. This TCR came from a man between 18 and 35 years old in good health. Some clones in this sample may be carry-over from other donors' samples. The chain employs TRBV30 and TRBJ1-2; no firm D call. The CDR3 sequence is CAWTTPWYNYGYTF. CDR3 bases: TGTGCCTGGACCACTCCTTGGTACAACTATGGCTACACCTTC.